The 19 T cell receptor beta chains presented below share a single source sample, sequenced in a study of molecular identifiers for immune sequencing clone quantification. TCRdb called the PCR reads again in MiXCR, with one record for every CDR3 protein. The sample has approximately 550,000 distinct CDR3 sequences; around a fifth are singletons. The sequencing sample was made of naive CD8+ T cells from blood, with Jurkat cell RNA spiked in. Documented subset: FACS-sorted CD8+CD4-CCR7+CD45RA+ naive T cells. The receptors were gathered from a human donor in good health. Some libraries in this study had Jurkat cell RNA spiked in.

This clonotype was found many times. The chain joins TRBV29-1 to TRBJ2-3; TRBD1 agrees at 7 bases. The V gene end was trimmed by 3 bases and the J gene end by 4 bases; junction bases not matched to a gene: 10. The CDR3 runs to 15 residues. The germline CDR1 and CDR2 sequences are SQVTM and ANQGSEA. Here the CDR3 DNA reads TGCAGCGTTGAGTTTCTCGTGGGACAGTCAGATACGCAGTATTTT. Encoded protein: CSVEFLVGQSDTQYF.

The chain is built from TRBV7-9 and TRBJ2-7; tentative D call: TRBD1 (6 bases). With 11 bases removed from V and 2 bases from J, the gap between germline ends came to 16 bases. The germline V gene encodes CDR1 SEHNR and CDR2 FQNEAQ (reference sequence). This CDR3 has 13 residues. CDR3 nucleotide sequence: TGTGCCTACGCGCCAAGGGACACCTACGAGCAGTACTTC. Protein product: CAYAPRDTYEQYF.

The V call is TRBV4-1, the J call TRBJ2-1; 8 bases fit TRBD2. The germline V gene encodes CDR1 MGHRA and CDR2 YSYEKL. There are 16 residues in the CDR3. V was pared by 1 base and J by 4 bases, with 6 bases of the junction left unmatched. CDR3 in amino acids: CASSQVGLAGYNEQFF. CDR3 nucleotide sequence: TGCGCCAGCAGCCAAGTTGGCCTAGCGGGTTACAATGAGCAGTTCTTC.

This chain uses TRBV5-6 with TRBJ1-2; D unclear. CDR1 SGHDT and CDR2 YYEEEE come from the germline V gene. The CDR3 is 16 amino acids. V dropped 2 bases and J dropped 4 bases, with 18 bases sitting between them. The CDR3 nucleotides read TGTGCCAGCAGCTTCTCGACGGAAACTGATCGCTATGGCTACACCTTC. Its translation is CASSFSTETDRYGYTF.

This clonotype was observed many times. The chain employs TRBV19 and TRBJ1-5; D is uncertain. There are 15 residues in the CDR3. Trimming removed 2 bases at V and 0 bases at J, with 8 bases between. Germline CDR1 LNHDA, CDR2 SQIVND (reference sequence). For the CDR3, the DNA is TGTGCCAGTAGTATAACAGAGTATAGCAATCAGCCCCAGCATTTT. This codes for CASSITEYSNQPQHF.

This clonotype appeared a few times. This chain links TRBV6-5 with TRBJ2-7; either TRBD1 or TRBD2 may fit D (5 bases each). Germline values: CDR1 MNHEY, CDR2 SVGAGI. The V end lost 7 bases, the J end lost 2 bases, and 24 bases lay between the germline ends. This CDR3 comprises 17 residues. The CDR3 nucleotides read TGTGCCAGCATTTCACTGGGGGTGCATGATACCCCCTACGAGCAGTACTTC. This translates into CASISLGVHDTPYEQYF.

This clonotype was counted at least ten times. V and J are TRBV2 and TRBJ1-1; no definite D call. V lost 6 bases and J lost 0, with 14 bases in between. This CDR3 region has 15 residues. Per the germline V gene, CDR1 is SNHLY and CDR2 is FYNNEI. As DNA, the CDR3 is TGTGCCAGCAGGCCCTGGGAGGGCATGAACACTGAAGCTTTCTTT. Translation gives CASRPWEGMNTEAFF.

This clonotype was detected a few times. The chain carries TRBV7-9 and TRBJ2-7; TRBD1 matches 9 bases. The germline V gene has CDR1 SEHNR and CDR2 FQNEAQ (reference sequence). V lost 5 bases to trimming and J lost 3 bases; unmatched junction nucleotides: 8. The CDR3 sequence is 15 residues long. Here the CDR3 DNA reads TGTGCCAGCAGCCAAGTCCCGGGACAGGGCTACGAGCAGTACTTC. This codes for CASSQVPGQGYEQYF.

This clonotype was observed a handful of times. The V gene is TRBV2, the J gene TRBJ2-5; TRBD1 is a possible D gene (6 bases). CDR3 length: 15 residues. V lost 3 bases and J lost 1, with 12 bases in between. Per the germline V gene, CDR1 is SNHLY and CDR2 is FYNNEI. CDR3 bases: TGTGCCAGCAGTGAGGGACAATCTACCCAAGAGACCCAGTACTTC. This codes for CASSEGQSTQETQYF.

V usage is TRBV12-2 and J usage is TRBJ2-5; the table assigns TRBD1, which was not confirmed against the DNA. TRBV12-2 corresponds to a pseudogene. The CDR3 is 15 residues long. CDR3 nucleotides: TGTGCAAGTCGCTCGGGGACAGGGGAGGGAGAGACCCAGTACTTC. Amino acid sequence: CASRSGTGEGETQYF.

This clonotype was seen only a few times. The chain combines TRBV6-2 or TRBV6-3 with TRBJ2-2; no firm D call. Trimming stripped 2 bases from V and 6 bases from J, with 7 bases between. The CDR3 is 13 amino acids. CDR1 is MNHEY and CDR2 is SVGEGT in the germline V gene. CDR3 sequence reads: CASSYLAPGELFF. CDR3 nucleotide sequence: TGTGCCAGCAGTTACCTGGCACCCGGGGAGCTGTTTTTT.

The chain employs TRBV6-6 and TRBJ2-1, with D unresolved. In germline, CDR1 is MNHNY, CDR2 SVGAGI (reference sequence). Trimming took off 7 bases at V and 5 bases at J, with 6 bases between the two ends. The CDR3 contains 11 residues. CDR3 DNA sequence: TGTGCCAGCAACCAGGACAATGAGCAGTTCTTC. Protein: CASNQDNEQFF.

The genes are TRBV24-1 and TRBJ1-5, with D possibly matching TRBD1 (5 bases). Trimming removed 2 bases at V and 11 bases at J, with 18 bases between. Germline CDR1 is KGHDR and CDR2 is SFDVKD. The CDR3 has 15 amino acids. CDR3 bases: TGTGCCACCAGTGATTGTGGGCAGGGTCTCTGGGCCCAGCATTTT. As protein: CATSDCGQGLWAQHF.

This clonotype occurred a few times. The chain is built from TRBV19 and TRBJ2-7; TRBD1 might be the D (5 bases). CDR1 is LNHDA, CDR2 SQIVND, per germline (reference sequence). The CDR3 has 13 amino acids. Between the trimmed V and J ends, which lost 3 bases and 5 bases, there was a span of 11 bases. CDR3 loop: CASSMAGIHEQYF. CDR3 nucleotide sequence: TGTGCCAGTAGTATGGCAGGGATCCACGAGCAGTACTTC. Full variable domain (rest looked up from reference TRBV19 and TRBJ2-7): DGGITQSPKYLFRKEGQNVTLSCEQNLNHDAMYWYRQDPGQGLRLIYYSQIVNDFQKGDIAEGYSVSREKKESFPLTVTSAQKNPTAFYLCASSMAGIHEQYFGPGTRLTVT.

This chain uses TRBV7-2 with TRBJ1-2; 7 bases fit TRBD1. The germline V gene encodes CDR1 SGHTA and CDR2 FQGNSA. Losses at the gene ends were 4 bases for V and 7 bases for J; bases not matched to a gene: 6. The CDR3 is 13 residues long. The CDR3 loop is CASSSGTVFGYTF. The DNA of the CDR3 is TGTGCCAGCAGCTCAGGGACAGTTTTTGGCTACACCTTC.

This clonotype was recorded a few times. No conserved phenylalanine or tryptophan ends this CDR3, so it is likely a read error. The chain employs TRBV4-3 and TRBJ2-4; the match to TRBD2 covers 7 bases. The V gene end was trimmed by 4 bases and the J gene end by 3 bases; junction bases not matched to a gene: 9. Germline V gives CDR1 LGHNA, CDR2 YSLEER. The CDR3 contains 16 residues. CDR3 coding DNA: TGCGCCAGCAGCCTGAGAACAGCGGGGTTCAAAAACATTCAGTACCTC. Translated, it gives CASSLRTAGFKNIQYL.

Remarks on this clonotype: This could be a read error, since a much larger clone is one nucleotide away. The CDR3 DNA follows: TGTGCCCCCAGCAGAGTCGGCAGGGCCTACAAGGGGACTGAAGCTTTCTTT. Translating it yields CAPSRVGRAYKGTEAFF. This sequence joins TRBV15 and TRBJ1-1, with D perhaps matching TRBD1 (5 bases). The CDR3 has 17 residues. CDR1 LNHNV and CDR2 YYDKDF come from the germline V gene (reference sequence).

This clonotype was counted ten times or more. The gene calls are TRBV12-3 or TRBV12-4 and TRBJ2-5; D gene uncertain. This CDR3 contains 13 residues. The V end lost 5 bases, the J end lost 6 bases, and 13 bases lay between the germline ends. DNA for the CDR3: TGTGCCAGCAGTGGTTTCATCTTACAGACCCAGTACTTC. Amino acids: CASSGFILQTQYF.

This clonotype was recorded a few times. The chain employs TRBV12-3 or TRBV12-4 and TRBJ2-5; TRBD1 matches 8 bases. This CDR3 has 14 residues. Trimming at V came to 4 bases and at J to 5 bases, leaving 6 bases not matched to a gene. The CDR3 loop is CASSSKGTGETQYF. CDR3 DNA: TGTGCCAGCAGTTCAAAGGGGACAGGCGAGACCCAGTACTTC.